One and the same sample provided the 23 T cell receptor beta chains below, sequenced in a study of shared clonotypes between healthy human individuals. TCRdb's copy holds only in-frame clones and misses some; the assay was immunoSEQ multiplex PCR. The table has roughly 510,000 clones, about three quarters seen once. The sequencing input was PBMCs. These receptors were collected from a middle-aged woman in good health. Some clones in this sample may be carry-over from other donors' samples.

This clone was picked up one time. A read error likely explains this, since a far larger clone differs by one base. V and J are TRBV6-1 and TRBJ2-5; 9 bases line up with TRBD1. The J call may not be correct, given that the DNA end is closer to TRBJ2-7. Germline V gives CDR1 MNHNS, CDR2 SASEGT. The CDR3 totals 12 residues. The CDR3 DNA reads as TGTGCCGGCGGGACAGGGACCTACGAGCAGTACTTC. Amino acid sequence: CAGGTGTYEQYF.

The chain joins TRBV27 to TRBJ2-2; 7 bases match TRBD1. The CDR3 runs to 16 residues. V was pared by 1 base and J by 1 base, with 3 bases of the junction left unmatched. CDR1 is MNHEY, CDR2 SMNVEV, per germline (reference sequence). The CDR3 nucleotides read TGTGCCAGCAGTTTATTGGGGACAGAGAACACCGGGGAGCTGTTTTTT. Amino acid sequence: CASSLLGTENTGELFF.

The V gene is TRBV7-9, the J gene TRBJ2-1; 9 nucleotides line up with TRBD2. With V trimmed by 5 bases and J by 3 bases, 14 bases remained unmatched. The CDR3 covers 18 residues. Germline-derived CDR1 and CDR2 are SEHNR and FQNEAQ (reference sequence). The CDR3 DNA is TGTGCCAGCAGCCTTCTGGTCCTTAGCGGGAGTCGCTACAATGAGCAGTTCTTC. This sequence encodes CASSLLVLSGSRYNEQFF.

J is TRBJ2-3 and V is TRBV18; 8 bases are shared with TRBD2. The CDR3 length is 15 residues. Unmatched junction bases numbered 6, after V lost 5 bases and J lost 2 bases. Germline V gene data show CDR1 as KGHSH and CDR2 as LQKENI. Here the CDR3 DNA reads TGTGCCAGCTCAACGCGGGAGGTTGACACAGATACGCAGTATTTT. Translated: CASSTREVDTDTQYF.

This chain links TRBV7-6 with TRBJ1-4; D remains unclear. The CDR3 runs to 13 residues. Trimming took 4 bases from V and 5 from J, leaving 8 bases between them. The germline V gene encodes CDR1 SGHVS and CDR2 FNYEAQ. CDR3 region: CASSSGLNEKLFF. The CDR3 bases are TGTGCCAGCAGCTCCGGACTGAATGAAAAACTGTTTTTT. Complete variable domain (other parts from reference TRBV7-6 and TRBJ1-4): GAGVSQSPRYKVTKRGQDVALRCDPISGHVSLYWYRQALGQGPEFLTYFNYEAQQDKSGLPNDRFSAERPEGSISTLTIQRTEQRDSAMYRCASSSGLNEKLFFGSGTQLSVL.

The genes are TRBV18 and TRBJ1-2, with TRBD1 identical over 9 bases. The V gene end was trimmed by 3 bases and the J gene end by 3 bases; junction bases not matched to a gene: 5. The length of the CDR3 is 15 residues. CDR1 KGHSH and CDR2 LQKENI come from the germline V gene. CDR3 nucleotide sequence: TGTGCCAGCTCACCTCGGGGACAGGGCGACTATGGCTACACCTTC. This sequence encodes CASSPRGQGDYGYTF.

J is TRBJ2-7 and V is TRBV5-4; D might be TRBD2 (5 bases). CDR1 is SGHNT, CDR2 YYREEE, per germline (reference sequence). The CDR3 contains 15 residues. Between the trimmed V and J ends, which lost 0 bases and 3 bases, there was a span of 13 bases. For the CDR3, the DNA is TGTGCCAGCAGCTTGGCCGGTGGGAGCATCTACGAGCAGTACTTC. Translation gives CASSLAGGSIYEQYF.

The chain uses TRBV10-2 and TRBJ2-5; D gene uncertain. The length of the CDR3 is 13 residues. CDR1 and CDR2 from the germline V gene are WSHSY and SAAADI. Trimming left V 4 bases short and J 2 bases short, with 8 bases between. In nucleotides, the CDR3 is TGCGCCAGCAGTGTCGGTCTACAAGAGACCCAGTACTTC. The encoded protein is CASSVGLQETQYF.

This sequence joins TRBV4-1 and TRBJ2-1; tentative D call: TRBD2 (5 bases). V shed 1 base and J shed 9 bases, with 13 bases lying between them. In germline, CDR1 is MGHRA, CDR2 YSYEKL. The CDR3 loop spans 14 amino acids. The CDR3 protein is CASSQGKLAGEQFF. The CDR3 region has the DNA TGCGCCAGCAGCCAAGGAAAGCTAGCTGGTGAGCAGTTCTTC.

The chain uses TRBV19 and TRBJ1-2, with D possibly being TRBD1 (5 bases). The CDR3 totals 14 residues. The germline V gene has CDR1 LNHDA and CDR2 SQIVND (reference sequence). V dropped 5 bases and J dropped 4 bases, with 14 bases sitting between them. The CDR3, as DNA: TGTGCCAGTAGTCCTCAATCGGGGGGCTATGGCTACACCTTC. As protein: CASSPQSGGYGYTF.

The chain joins TRBV7-2 to TRBJ2-3; 10 bases match TRBD1. There are 16 residues in the CDR3. V trimming: 0 bases; J trimming: 6 bases; junction bases outside the gene matches: 6. Germline assignment: CDR1 SGHTA and CDR2 FQGNSA. For the CDR3, the DNA is TGTGCCAGCAGCTTAGCCGGGACAGGGGATTGGGATACGCAGTATTTT. This gives the protein CASSLAGTGDWDTQYF.

CDR3 sequence reads: CASRPPNSLGYEQYF. The CDR3 nucleotides read TGCGCCAGCAGACCACCGAACAGTTTGGGCTACGAGCAGTACTTC. The chain carries TRBV5-1 and TRBJ2-7; D gene uncertain. Germline assignment: CDR1 SGHRS and CDR2 YFSETQ. V shed 5 bases and J shed 3 bases, with 18 bases lying between them. There are 15 residues in the CDR3. Supplemented by reference TRBV5-1 and TRBJ2-7, the full variable domain reads KAGVTQTPRYLIKTRGQQVTLSCSPISGHRSVSWYQQTPGQGLQFLFEYFSETQRNKGNFPGRFSGRQFSNSRSEMNVSTLELGDSALYLCASRPPNSLGYEQYFGPGTRLTVT.

This chain links TRBV6-1 with TRBJ1-2; TRBD1 agrees at 7 bases. V lost 7 bases, J lost 4 bases, and 6 bases stayed unmatched. The CDR3 contains 13 residues. Germline V CDR1 and CDR2: MNHNS, SASEGT. The CDR3 protein is CASTRDSPYGYTF. Here the CDR3 DNA reads TGTGCCAGCACCCGGGACAGCCCCTATGGCTACACCTTC.

Details on this clone: The same CDR3 can be traced to other DNA sequences in this sample. The CDR3 loop is CASSVGGNEKLFF. The CDR3 bases are TGTGCCAGCAGCGTAGGGGGGAATGAAAAACTGTTTTTT. The V gene is TRBV9, the J gene TRBJ1-4, with D tentatively TRBD1 (5 bases). Germline lookup yields CDR1 SGDLS and CDR2 YYNGEE. V was shortened by 0 bases and J by 5 bases, with 5 bases between the two germline ends. The CDR3 totals 13 residues.

The J gene is TRBJ2-7, the V gene TRBV29-1; tentative D call: TRBD1 (6 bases). The CDR3 consists of 14 residues. CDR1 is SQVTM and CDR2 is ANQGSEA in the germline V gene. Trimming pared 6 bases from V and 6 bases from J, leaving 21 bases between. DNA for the CDR3: TGCAGCGTCCTCTCCCACAGGGATGGAGGCGAGCAGTACTTC. Protein: CSVLSHRDGGEQYF.

This chain links TRBV5-4 with TRBJ2-3, with 11 bases matching TRBD2. The CDR3 extends over 15 amino acids. V gave up 6 bases and J gave up 0 bases; unmatched junction bases: 3. Germline V gives CDR1 SGHNT, CDR2 YYREEE (reference sequence). CDR3 DNA: TGTGCCAGCACCTTAGCGGGAGGGAGCACAGATACGCAGTATTTT. This encodes CASTLAGGSTDTQYF.

The chain joins TRBV7-2 to TRBJ1-1; no definite D call. Deletions cut 1 base from V and 4 bases from J, with 4 bases between. Germline CDR1 is SGHTA and CDR2 is FQGNSA. CDR3 length: 12 residues. CDR3 sequence: CASSLVFTEAFF. The CDR3, as DNA: TGTGCCAGCAGCTTAGTGTTCACTGAAGCTTTCTTT. The whole variable domain, remainder taken from reference TRBV7-2 and TRBJ1-1, is GAGVSQSPSNKVTEKGKDVELRCDPISGHTALYWYRQSLGQGLEFLIYFQGNSAPDKSGLPSDRFSAERTGGSVSTLTIQRTQQEDSAVYLCASSLVFTEAFFGQGTRLTVV.

This chain uses TRBV30 with TRBJ2-7; a weak D match, TRBD1 (5 bases). Germline CDR1 and CDR2: GTSNPN and SVGIG (reference sequence). This CDR3 has 13 residues. With 3 bases removed from V and 4 bases from J, the gap between germline ends came to 13 bases. The CDR3 DNA is TGTGCCTGGAGCAGACAGAGTCCTTACGAGCAGTACTTC. Encoded protein: CAWSRQSPYEQYF.

In the case of this clone: Other DNA sequences of this sample code for an identical CDR3. CDR3 sequence (DNA): TGTGCCACCAGCAGAGCCTTAACCGGGGAGCTGTTTTTT. Its protein product is CATSRALTGELFF. This chain joins TRBV15 and TRBJ2-2; D gene uncertain. Germline V lookup: CDR1 LNHNV, CDR2 YYDKDF (reference sequence). CDR3 length: 13 amino acids. V was pared by 1 base and J by 5 bases, with 5 bases between.

The rearrangement uses TRBV10-3 and TRBJ2-5; TRBD2 aligns across 9 bases. With the DNA end fitting TRBJ2-7 better, the J assignment may be wrong. The CDR3 spans 17 residues. Germline CDR1 is ENHRY and CDR2 is SYGVKD. CDR3 bases: TGTGCCATCAGTGACCCTAAGGAGGGCGGGAGGGAGTACGAGCAGTACTTC. This encodes CAISDPKEGGREYEQYF.

The chain is built from TRBV30 and TRBJ2-7; D is perhaps TRBD1 (6 bases). Germline CDR1 reads GTSNPN; CDR2 reads SVGIG (reference sequence). The CDR3 spans 12 residues. Trimming took 5 bases from V and 4 from J, leaving 12 bases between them. The DNA for the CDR3 is TGTGCCTGGGCAGGGGTGGGTTACGAGCAGTACTTC. As protein: CAWAGVGYEQYF. Combining the CDR3 with reference TRBV30 and TRBJ2-7 gives the whole variable domain SQTIHQWPATLVQPVGSPLSLECTVEGTSNPNLYWYRQAAGRGLQLLFYSVGIGQISSEVPQNLSASRPQDRQFILSSKKLLLSDSGFYLCAWAGVGYEQYFGPGTRLTVT.

The chain's CDR3 is CASSPRTGGNVNQPQHF. In nucleotides, the CDR3 is TGTGCCAGCAGCCCTCGGACAGGGGGCAACGTTAATCAGCCCCAGCATTTT. V is TRBV7-8 and J is TRBJ1-5; 11 nucleotides match TRBD1. V shed 5 bases, J shed 4 bases, and the junction held 10 bases outside the gene matches. Per the germline V gene, CDR1 is SGHVS and CDR2 is FQNEAQ. The length of the CDR3 is 17 residues.

The genes are TRBV15 and TRBJ1-1; D gene uncertain. The CDR3 sequence is 14 residues long. V was shortened by 4 bases and J by 5 bases, with 14 bases between the two germline ends. The V gene's germline CDR1 is LNHNV and CDR2 YYDKDF (reference sequence). For the CDR3, the DNA is TGTGCCACCAGCACCCGGGTTACGGGGACTGAAGCTTTCTTT. Its translation: CATSTRVTGTEAFF. The full variable domain, its missing parts supplied by reference TRBV15 and TRBJ1-1, is DAMVIQNPRYQVTQFGKPVTLSCSQTLNHNVMYWYQQKSSQAPKLLFHYYDKDFNNEADTPDNFQSRRPNTSFCFLDIRSPGLGDTAMYLCATSTRVTGTEAFFGQGTRLTVV.